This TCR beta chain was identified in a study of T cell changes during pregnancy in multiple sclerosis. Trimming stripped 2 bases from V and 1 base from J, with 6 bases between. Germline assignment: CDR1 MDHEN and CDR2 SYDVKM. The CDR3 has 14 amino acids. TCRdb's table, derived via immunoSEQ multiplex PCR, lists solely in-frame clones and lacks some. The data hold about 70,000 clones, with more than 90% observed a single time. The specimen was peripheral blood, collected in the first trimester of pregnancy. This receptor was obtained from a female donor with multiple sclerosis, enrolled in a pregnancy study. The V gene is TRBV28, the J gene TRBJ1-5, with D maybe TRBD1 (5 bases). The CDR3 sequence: CASSLGGSNQPQHF. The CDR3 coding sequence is TGTGCCAGCAGTTTAGGGGGGAGCAATCAGCCCCAGCATTTT.